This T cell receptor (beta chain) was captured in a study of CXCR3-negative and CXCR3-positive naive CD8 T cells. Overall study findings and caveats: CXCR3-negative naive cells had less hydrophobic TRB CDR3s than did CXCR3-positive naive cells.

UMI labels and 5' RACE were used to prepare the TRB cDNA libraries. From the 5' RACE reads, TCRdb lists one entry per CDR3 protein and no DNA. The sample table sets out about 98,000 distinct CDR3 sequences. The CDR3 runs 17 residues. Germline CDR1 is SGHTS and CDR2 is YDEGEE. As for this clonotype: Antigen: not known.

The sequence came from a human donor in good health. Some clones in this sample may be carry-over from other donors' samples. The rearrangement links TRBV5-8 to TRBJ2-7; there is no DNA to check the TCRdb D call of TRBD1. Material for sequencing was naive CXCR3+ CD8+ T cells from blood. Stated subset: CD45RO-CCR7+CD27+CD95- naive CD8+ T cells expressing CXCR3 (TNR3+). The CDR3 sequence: CASSFRVPQTAVYEQYF.